This T cell receptor (beta chain) was found in a study of blood T cell repertoires in COVID-19. Trimming left V 0 bases short and J 1 base short, with 7 bases between. This CDR3 has 14 amino acids. CDR1 is SGHRS, CDR2 YFSETQ, per germline. TCRdb keeps only in-frame clones here, not all; method: immunoSEQ multiplex PCR. The sample includes approximately 300,000 clones, around 84% of them seen just once. This clone has just one count. The J gene is TRBJ1-1, the V gene TRBV5-1, with D possibly being TRBD1 (5 bases). The TCR comes from a woman aged 18 to 35 who had recovered from COVID-19. The sample taken for sequencing was PBMCs or T cells enriched from blood (not recorded which). The CDR3 DNA is TGCGCCAGCAGCTTGGAAGGGGCGAACACTGAAGCTTTCTTT. Amino acid sequence: CASSLEGANTEAFF.